The T cell receptor (beta chain) under discussion was sequenced for a study of T-cell reconstitution after alpha-beta-depleted transplantation in children. General observations from the study: Diversity and T-cell counts at one year after transplant derived mostly from new T cells. Alpha-beta T cells present about two months after transplant were reported to originate from several hundred expanded graft clones. Surviving thymic progenitors and recipient T cells were the source of high TCRbeta diversity at day 60 in some patients.

With respect to this clonotype: Its antigen is still unknown.

During its preparation, the TCRbeta library received unique molecular identifiers. TCRdb passed the PCR reads through MiXCR, listing each CDR3 protein once. The sample contains 450,000 to 550,000 distinct CDR3 sequences, 10% to 12% of which appear only once. Trimming left V 2 bases short and J 8 bases short, with 13 bases between. This CDR3 contains 14 residues. Germline V gene sequence: CDR1 LGHNT, CDR2 FRNRAP. The gene calls are TRBV12-5 and TRBJ1-5; TRBD1 might be the D (5 bases). Source: PBMCs, mostly from graft donor cells, taken 180 days after TCRalphabeta/CD19-depleted stem cell transplant. The receptor's source is a female patient younger than 10 who had a stem cell transplant for aplastic anemia, so the T cells may come from the graft donor. CDR3 loop: CASGLSDTREPQHF. Here the CDR3 DNA reads TGTGCTAGTGGTTTGTCGGACACGAGGGAGCCCCAGCATTTT.